This entry lists 20 T cell receptor beta chains sequenced from one sample in a study of blood T cell repertoires in COVID-19 (dated by TCRdb to the early 2020s). The method was the immunoSEQ multiplex PCR assay. TCRdb's version of the immuneACCESS table is confined to in-frame rearrangements and falls short of the full clone set. An unresolved V gene accounts for under half of the shortfall where checked; the remainder is of unknown origin. The sample table records 95,000 to 120,000 clones; approximately 84% of these occur just once. The ten largest clones take up under 9.5% of the sample. Specimen: peripheral blood. These receptors all stem from a woman aged 40 to 50 with acute or convalescent COVID-19.

This chain joins TRBV19 and TRBJ2-7; 7 bases align to TRBD1. With 6 bases clipped from V and 0 bases from J, the junction kept 8 bases outside the gene matches. This CDR3 has 15 residues. Germline loops: CDR1 LNHDA, CDR2 SQIVND (reference sequence). The CDR3 DNA sequence: TGTGCCAGTAGCAAAACAGGGGTCAGCTCCTACGAGCAGTACTTC. Its protein product is CASSKTGVSSYEQYF.

The V gene is TRBV2, the J gene TRBJ2-7; 7 bases align to TRBD1. The CDR3 extends over 15 amino acids. CDR1 and CDR2 from the germline V gene are SNHLY and FYNNEI. V lost 6 bases and J lost 3; bases outside the gene matches: 11. The CDR3 spells CASRMDRMGHYEQYF. Here the CDR3 DNA reads TGTGCCAGCAGAATGGACAGGATGGGCCACTACGAGCAGTACTTC.

V usage is TRBV5-1 and J usage is TRBJ1-3, with D tentatively TRBD1 (5 bases). V dropped 5 bases and J dropped 4 bases, with 10 bases sitting between them. CDR1 and CDR2 (germline): SGHRS, YFSETQ. This CDR3 comprises 13 residues. This CDR3 is CASRPDIGNTIYF. The CDR3 DNA follows: TGCGCCAGCAGACCGGACATCGGAAACACCATATATTTT.

This clone showed up just a few times. The chain employs TRBV29-1 and TRBJ2-3; a weak D match, TRBD2 (7 bases). The CDR3 spans 13 residues. Trimming removed 4 bases at V and 3 bases at J, with 11 bases between. Germline lookup yields CDR1 SQVTM and CDR2 ANQGSEA. The CDR3 region has the DNA TGCAGCGTTGTGGGGGGGCTGACAGATACGCAGTATTTT. Translating gives CSVVGGLTDTQYF.

This clone was seen only once. The rearrangement joins TRBV19 to TRBJ1-2, with D perhaps TRBD1 (6 bases). Germline-derived CDR1 and CDR2 are LNHDA and SQIVND (reference sequence). The CDR3 loop spans 13 amino acids. The V and J ends lost 7 bases and 8 bases respectively, with 17 bases between them. CDR3 loop: CASTLTGDWGYTF. As DNA, the CDR3 is TGTGCCAGTACCTTGACAGGAGACTGGGGCTACACCTTC. The full variable domain, in which reference TRBV19 and TRBJ1-2 provide the parts outside the CDR3, is DGGITQSPKYLFRKEGQNVTLSCEQNLNHDAMYWYRQDPGQGLRLIYYSQIVNDFQKGDIAEGYSVSREKKESFPLTVTSAQKNPTAFYLCASTLTGDWGYTFGSGTRLTVV.

A single count supports this clone. The V and J genes are TRBV4-1 and TRBJ1-6; a possible D gene is TRBD1 (6 bases). Germline V lookup: CDR1 MGHRA, CDR2 YSYEKL. The CDR3 totals 15 residues. V was cut by 0 bases and J by 7 bases, with 10 bases left in between. The CDR3 region is CASSQDMGANSPLHF. CDR3 sequence (DNA): TGCGCCAGCAGCCAAGATATGGGGGCGAATTCACCCCTCCACTTT.

V is TRBV4-2 and J is TRBJ2-3; 16 bases map to TRBD2. Germline loops: CDR1 LGHNA, CDR2 YNFKEQ. The CDR3 spans 18 residues. The J segment lost 4 bases and the V segment lost 1 base, leaving 5 bases of the junction unmatched. The CDR3 loop is CASSQVGTSGGASDTQYF. CDR3 DNA sequence: TGTGCCAGCAGCCAAGTAGGGACTAGCGGGGGGGCTTCAGATACGCAGTATTTT.

The genes are TRBV19 and TRBJ1-5, with D possibly matching TRBD1 (5 bases). This CDR3 is built from 12 residues. V shed 5 bases and J shed 10 bases, with 12 bases lying between them. Per germline, CDR1 LNHDA and CDR2 SQIVND (reference sequence). The CDR3 here is CASSGQFFPQHF. The DNA of the CDR3 is TGTGCCAGTAGTGGACAATTTTTTCCCCAGCATTTT.

V and J are TRBV9 and TRBJ1-2; 8 bases agree with TRBD1. The CDR3 loop spans 13 amino acids. J lost 7 bases, V lost 0 bases, and 2 bases had no gene match. CDR1 is SGDLS and CDR2 is YYNGEE in the germline V gene. CDR3 sequence reads: CASSVDGQGGYTF. Here the CDR3 DNA reads TGTGCCAGCAGCGTAGACGGACAGGGTGGCTACACCTTC.

This chain connects TRBV6-6 to TRBJ1-1; D is uncertain. V dropped 6 bases and J dropped 6 bases, with 14 bases sitting between them. Germline V gene sequence: CDR1 MNHNY, CDR2 SVGAGI (reference sequence). The CDR3 has 13 amino acids. For the CDR3, the DNA is TGTGCCAGCAGCCAGATAAAGTTTGCTGAAGCTTTCTTT. Translation gives CASSQIKFAEAFF.

The V and J genes are TRBV13 and TRBJ2-7, with 7 bases that match TRBD1. With 4 bases clipped from V and 3 bases from J, the junction kept 6 bases outside the gene matches. Germline CDR1 reads PRHDT; CDR2 reads FYEKMQ (reference sequence). The CDR3 contains 14 residues. The CDR3 protein is CASSSRQGIYEQYF. The DNA for the CDR3 is TGTGCCAGCAGCTCGAGACAGGGAATCTACGAGCAGTACTTC.

The V call is TRBV30, the J call TRBJ1-2, with TRBD1 matching 11 bases. CDR1 is GTSNPN, CDR2 SVGIG, per germline (reference sequence). Trimming cost V 3 bases and J 5 bases; bases outside gene matches: 8. This CDR3 has 15 amino acids. CDR3 region: CAWRRRTGGGYGYTF. The CDR3 bases are TGTGCCTGGAGGCGCCGGACAGGGGGCGGGTATGGCTACACCTTC. The full variable domain, rest sourced from reference TRBV30 and TRBJ1-2, is SQTIHQWPATLVQPVGSPLSLECTVEGTSNPNLYWYRQAAGRGLQLLFYSVGIGQISSEVPQNLSASRPQDRQFILSSKKLLLSDSGFYLCAWRRRTGGGYGYTFGSGTRLTVV.

This clone was observed once. The chain joins TRBV10-2 to TRBJ1-3, with D possibly matching TRBD1 (5 bases). In germline, CDR1 is WSHSY, CDR2 SAAADI. CDR3 length: 14 amino acids. Trimming left V 8 bases short and J 0 bases short, with 11 bases between. The CDR3 reads CASDLTGSGNTIYF. CDR3 sequence (DNA): TGCGCCAGCGACTTAACAGGCTCTGGAAACACCATATATTTT.

This chain joins TRBV7-2 and TRBJ2-3, with 14 bases lining up with TRBD2. Germline trimming cut 4 bases from V and 3 bases from J; bases unmatched to any gene: 3. There are 16 residues in the CDR3. Germline CDR1 and CDR2: SGHTA and FQGNSA. DNA for the CDR3: TGTGCCAGCAGCTGGACTAGCGGGGGGCTGACAGATACGCAGTATTTT. It translates to CASSWTSGGLTDTQYF.

The chain is built from TRBV9 and TRBJ1-4; no clear D. Trimming took off 0 bases at V and 7 bases at J, with 13 bases between the two ends. Germline values: CDR1 SGDLS, CDR2 YYNGEE. There are 15 residues in the CDR3. The CDR3, as DNA: TGTGCCAGCAGCGTAGCGGCGGGGTCAGGTGAAAAACTGTTTTTT. Protein: CASSVAAGSGEKLFF.

A remark on this clone: The germline gene is not matched at one end of the junction; a read error may be the cause. Other DNA sequences in this specimen translate into the identical CDR3. The V gene is TRBV30, the J gene TRBJ1-6; D unclear. Germline V lookup: CDR1 GTSNPN, CDR2 SVGIG (reference sequence). The CDR3 length is 14 residues. In nucleotides, the CDR3 is TGTGCCTGGAGTGTACACCCTGGTGATTCGCCCCTCCACTTT. It encodes CAWSVHPGDSPLHF.

The V gene is TRBV5-4, the J gene TRBJ1-3, with D perhaps matching TRBD1 (6 bases). This CDR3 has 16 residues. Trimming took 2 bases from V and 2 from J, leaving 14 bases between them. Germline V gene sequence: CDR1 SGHNT, CDR2 YYREEE (reference sequence). CDR3 DNA sequence: TGTGCCAGCAGCTTATCCGGGACAAGGACTGGAAACACCATATATTTT. Residues: CASSLSGTRTGNTIYF.

The V call is TRBV3-1 (or the pseudogene TRBV3-2), the J call TRBJ1-2, with TRBD1 identical over 9 bases. Trimming took 4 bases from V and 6 from J; bases not matched to a gene: 9. CDR3 length equals 15 residues. Germline CDR1 is LGHDT and CDR2 is YNNKEL (reference sequence). The CDR3 DNA follows: TGTGCCAGCAGCCGAAGTACAGGGGGCGCGCATGGCTACACCTTC. It codes for CASSRSTGGAHGYTF.

V usage is TRBV3-1 (or the pseudogene TRBV3-2) and J usage is TRBJ1-1; D unresolved. Between the trimmed V and J ends, which lost 0 bases and 1 base, there was a span of 15 bases. CDR1 and CDR2 (germline): LGHDT, YNNKEL (reference sequence). This CDR3 region has 17 residues. CDR3 DNA: TGTGCCAGCAGCCAAGAGTCGTGGTCCAGAGGGAACACTGAAGCTTTCTTT. Translated: CASSQESWSRGNTEAFF.

This clone showed up just a few times. The V and J genes are TRBV3-1 (or the pseudogene TRBV3-2) and TRBJ1-1, with D uncertain. The germline V and J ends were trimmed by 2 bases and 0 bases, with 10 bases remaining between them. The length of the CDR3 is 15 residues. Looked up from germline, CDR1 is LGHDT and CDR2 is YNNKEL (reference sequence). Here the CDR3 reads CASSQHSGMNTEAFF. The CDR3 nucleotides are TGTGCCAGCAGCCAACACTCGGGGATGAACACTGAAGCTTTCTTT.